This note documents a single T cell receptor (beta chain) sequence. The antigen remains undetermined. The data were taken from a study of monozygotic twins with inflammatory bowel disease. Study-wide results and limits: In these data, no single strong IBD-associated signal or clonotype received support.

Each UMI harboured a 6-nucleotide sample barcode and was appended via template switching. TCRdb re-called the 5' RACE reads; one entry per CDR3 protein, DNA not given. The sample includes about 140,000 distinct CDR3 sequences. Blood was collected, around 2.7 ml per donor. This sequence originates from a human donor with ulcerative colitis or Crohn's disease, or a healthy co-twin of an affected twin (not recorded which). The sequenced sample consisted of blood.

CDR3 residues: CASRALRTSGGTDTQYF. The gene calls are TRBV2 and TRBJ2-3; TCRdb's assignment of TRBD2 cannot be checked, as there is no DNA. Germline V gives CDR1 SNHLY, CDR2 FYNNEI. The CDR3 is 17 amino acids.